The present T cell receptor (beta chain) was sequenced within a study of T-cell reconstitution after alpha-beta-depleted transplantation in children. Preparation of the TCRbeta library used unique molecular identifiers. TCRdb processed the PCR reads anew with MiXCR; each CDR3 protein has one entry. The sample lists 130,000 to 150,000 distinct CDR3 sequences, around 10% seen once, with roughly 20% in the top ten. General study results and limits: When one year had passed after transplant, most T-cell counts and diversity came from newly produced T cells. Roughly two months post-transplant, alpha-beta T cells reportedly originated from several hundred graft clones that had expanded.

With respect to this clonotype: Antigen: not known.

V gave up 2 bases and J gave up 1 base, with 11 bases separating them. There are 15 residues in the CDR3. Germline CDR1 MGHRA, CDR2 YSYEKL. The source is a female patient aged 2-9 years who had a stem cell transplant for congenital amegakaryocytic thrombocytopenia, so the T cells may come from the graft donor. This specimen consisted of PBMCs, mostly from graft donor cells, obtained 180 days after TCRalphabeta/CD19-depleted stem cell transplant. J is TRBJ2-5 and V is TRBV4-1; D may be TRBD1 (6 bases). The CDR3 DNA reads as TGCGCCAGCAGCCAACATGGGACAAGCCAAGAGACCCAGTACTTC. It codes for CASSQHGTSQETQYF.